A single sample gave rise to the 27 T cell receptor beta chains below, sequenced in a study of shared clonotypes between healthy human individuals. Data came from immunoSEQ multiplex PCR; TCRdb stores just in-frame clones and leaves some out. The data contain roughly 770,000 clones, about 97% of them singletons. CD45RO-negative, CCR7-selected cells formed the naive CD8 fraction, which excluded terminally differentiated effector memory CD45RA+ cells. Sample: naive CD8+ T cells sorted from blood. These TCRs come from a man in his thirties or forties in good health.

This chain uses TRBV7-9 with TRBJ2-4, with a possible D match to TRBD1 (5 bases). The CDR3 extends over 16 amino acids. Germline V gene lookup returns CDR1 SEHNR and CDR2 FQNEAQ (reference sequence). V lost 5 bases to trimming and J lost 0 bases, with 14 bases between them. The CDR3 region is CASSGQDRLAKNIQYF. DNA for the CDR3: TGTGCCAGCAGCGGTCAAGACAGACTAGCCAAAAACATTCAGTACTTC.

A word on this clone: The same CDR3 is also encoded by other DNA sequences in this sample. This chain connects TRBV27 to TRBJ1-1; D gene ambiguous. The germline gives CDR1 MNHEY, CDR2 SMNVEV (reference sequence). CDR3 length: 14 amino acids. V lost 5 bases, J lost 2 bases, and 12 bases lay in between. CDR3 DNA: TGTGCCAGCAGTCCGGCGACGGGTAACACTGAAGCTTTCTTT. Its translation: CASSPATGNTEAFF.

Points on this clone: The junction departs from the called germline gene at one end, perhaps through a read error. CDR3 sequence: CASSLGPSQETQYF. The CDR3, as DNA: TGTGCTAGCAGCCTGGGGCCCTCCCAAGAGACCCAGTACTTC. The chain employs TRBV7-7 and TRBJ2-5; perhaps TRBD1 as D (5 bases). CDR1 is SSHAT and CDR2 is FNYEAQ in the germline V gene (reference sequence). The CDR3 contains 14 residues.

This clone was seen only once. V and J are TRBV4-3 and TRBJ2-7; TRBD1 or TRBD2 may be the D gene (5 bases each). There are 15 residues in the CDR3. The germline gives CDR1 LGHNA, CDR2 YSLEER. Trimming stripped 1 base from V and 2 bases from J, with 12 bases between. The CDR3 coding sequence is TGCGCCAGCAGCCAAGCCTCTCCGGGACCCTACGAGCAGTACTTC. This translates into CASSQASPGPYEQYF.

The chain combines TRBV27 with TRBJ2-7; 8 positions agree with TRBD2. Losses at the gene ends were 4 bases for V and 0 bases for J; bases not matched to a gene: 2. Germline values: CDR1 MNHEY, CDR2 SMNVEV (reference sequence). The CDR3 sequence is 14 residues long. The CDR3: CASSSLADSYEQYF. CDR3 in DNA: TGTGCCAGCAGTTCACTAGCGGACTCCTACGAGCAGTACTTC.

This chain joins TRBV5-5 and TRBJ1-2; the D is unclear. The germline CDR1 and CDR2 sequences are SGHKS and YYEKEE (reference sequence). CDR3 length: 12 amino acids. The V and J ends lost 0 bases and 7 bases respectively, with 7 bases between them. CDR3 DNA sequence: TGTGCCAGCAGCTTGGGAGTATTTGGCTACACCTTC. This gives the protein CASSLGVFGYTF.

The chain recombines TRBV10-2 with TRBJ2-7; TRBD2 matches at 7 bases. The CDR3 runs to 13 residues. V shed 4 bases, J shed 4 bases, and the junction held 4 bases outside the gene matches. CDR1 and CDR2 (germline): WSHSY, SAAADI. For the CDR3, the DNA is TGCGCCAGCAGTGCGCGGGAGTGGTACGAGCAGTACTTC. Translating it yields CASSAREWYEQYF.

The chain links TRBV7-8 to TRBJ2-5, with D tentatively TRBD2 (5 bases). The CDR3 has 15 residues. Trimming stripped 5 bases from V and 4 bases from J, with 17 bases between. Germline CDR1 is SGHVS and CDR2 is FQNEAQ. The CDR3 loop is CASSPRLRERETQYF. DNA for the CDR3: TGTGCCAGCAGCCCGCGGTTGAGGGAAAGAGAGACCCAGTACTTC.

The chain couples TRBV7-9 to TRBJ1-1; unclear D gene. The CDR3 runs to 14 residues. The germline gives CDR1 SEHNR, CDR2 FQNEAQ (reference sequence). V shed 5 bases and J shed 0 bases, with 10 bases lying between them. The CDR3 sequence is CASSQPKMNTEAFF. The CDR3 DNA reads TGTGCCAGCAGCCAGCCCAAGATGAACACTGAAGCTTTCTTT.

This rearrangement joins TRBV30 to TRBJ1-5; 9 bases fit TRBD1. The junction had 4 bases not matched to a gene; V was cut back by 3 bases and J by 4 bases. Germline values: CDR1 GTSNPN, CDR2 SVGIG (reference sequence). The CDR3 runs 14 residues. The CDR3 is CAWSPGQGNQPQHF. The CDR3 DNA reads as TGTGCCTGGAGCCCAGGACAGGGGAATCAGCCCCAGCATTTT. Complete variable domain (other parts from reference TRBV30 and TRBJ1-5): SQTIHQWPATLVQPVGSPLSLECTVEGTSNPNLYWYRQAAGRGLQLLFYSVGIGQISSEVPQNLSASRPQDRQFILSSKKLLLSDSGFYLCAWSPGQGNQPQHFGDGTRLSIL.

Comment on this clone: Sequence at one end of the junction differs from germline and may be a read error. The chain joins TRBV29-1 to TRBJ2-3, with 9 bases identical to TRBD2. This CDR3 region has 16 residues. Germline V gene sequence: CDR1 SQVTM, CDR2 ANQGSEA. The CDR3 DNA sequence: TGCGGGGCGGGCAGGGGACTAGCCGCTAGCACAGATAAGCAGTATTTT. Its translation: CGAGRGLAASTDKQYF.

Here the CDR3 DNA reads TGTGCCAGCAGCCACGGACTAGCGGGAGTGAATGAGCAGTTCTTC. Its translation: CASSHGLAGVNEQFF. The chain employs TRBV5-4 and TRBJ2-1; TRBD2 matches 13 bases. This CDR3 is built from 15 residues. V gave up 4 bases and J gave up 7 bases; unmatched junction bases: 5. The germline gives CDR1 SGHNT, CDR2 YYREEE (reference sequence).

The rearrangement uses TRBV7-2 and TRBJ2-7, with D possibly TRBD2 on 6 matching bases. The CDR3 extends over 16 amino acids. Germline V gene sequence: CDR1 SGHTA, CDR2 FQGNSA. Trimming shortened V by 6 bases and J by 3 bases, and 21 bases separated the two germline ends. CDR3 DNA sequence: TGTGCCAGCAGTTATTCGGACTATGGCGCCTACTACGAGCAGTACTTC. Amino acids: CASSYSDYGAYYEQYF.

This sequence joins TRBV5-4 and TRBJ1-1; the D gene is possibly TRBD1 (6 bases). Germline V lookup: CDR1 SGHNT, CDR2 YYREEE (reference sequence). The V gene lost 2 bases and the J gene lost 0 bases, with 8 bases spanning the gap. The CDR3 is made up of 14 amino acids. The CDR3 reads CASSFGGLNTEAFF. In nucleotides, the CDR3 is TGTGCCAGCAGCTTCGGGGGGCTGAACACTGAAGCTTTCTTT.

The V and J genes are TRBV5-4 and TRBJ2-3; 8 bases map to TRBD2. The CDR3 consists of 17 residues. The trim removed 6 bases at V and 2 bases at J, leaving 14 bases unmatched. CDR1 is SGHNT and CDR2 is YYREEE in the germline V gene (reference sequence). Here the CDR3 DNA reads TGTGCCAGCATCCAGTTTGAGGCGGGGGGATTCACAGATACGCAGTATTTT. This gives the protein CASIQFEAGGFTDTQYF. Supplemented by reference TRBV5-4 and TRBJ2-3, the full variable domain reads ETGVTQSPTHLIKTRGQQVTLRCSSQSGHNTVSWYQQALGQGPQFIFQYYREEENGRGNFPPRFSGLQFPNYSSELNVNALELDDSALYLCASIQFEAGGFTDTQYFGPGTRLTVL.

V is TRBV7-9 and J is TRBJ1-1; TRBD1 agrees at 8 bases. The CDR3 extends over 14 amino acids. Per germline, CDR1 SEHNR and CDR2 FQNEAQ (reference sequence). Trimming at V came to 2 bases and at J to 4 bases, leaving 3 bases not matched to a gene. CDR3 bases: TGTGCCAGCAGCTTACAGGGGGCGGGCACTGAAGCTTTCTTT. Protein sequence: CASSLQGAGTEAFF.

This chain links TRBV7-9 with TRBJ1-5; 9 nucleotides match TRBD1. Trimming took 1 base from V and 4 from J; bases not matched to a gene: 5. The CDR3 sequence is 16 residues long. The V gene's germline CDR1 is SEHNR and CDR2 FQNEAQ (reference sequence). The CDR3, as DNA: TGTGCCAGCAGCTTAGACGGACAGGGGTGGAATCAGCCCCAGCATTTT. Its translation is CASSLDGQGWNQPQHF.

V gene TRBV29-1 combines with J gene TRBJ2-1; 8 bases are a match to TRBD2. J lost 2 bases, V lost 7 bases, and 10 bases had no gene match. The CDR3 is 15 residues long. The germline V gene encodes CDR1 SQVTM and CDR2 ANQGSEA. For the CDR3, the DNA is TGCAGCGCCGAACTCAGCGGGAGCGCCTACAATGAGCAGTTCTTC. As protein: CSAELSGSAYNEQFF.

The chain links TRBV23-1 to TRBJ2-7; 7 bases line up with TRBD1. TRBV23-1 is an ORF; its function is uncertain. V dropped 10 bases and J dropped 9; count of bases not matched to a gene: 12. The CDR3 is made up of 12 amino acids. Written as DNA, the CDR3 is TGCGCCACCAGACAGGGATCTTTACGGCAGTACTTC. Its protein product is CATRQGSLRQYF.

The genes are TRBV7-9 and TRBJ2-5, with D perhaps assigned TRBD1 or TRBD2 (5 bases each). Germline-derived CDR1 and CDR2 are SEHNR and FQNEAQ (reference sequence). This CDR3 comprises 17 residues. The V gene lost 2 bases and the J gene lost 4 bases, with 20 bases spanning the gap. The CDR3 bases are TGTGCCAGCAGCTTAATAGACCGACTTTGGGGACGAGAGACCCAGTACTTC. This gives the protein CASSLIDRLWGRETQYF.

The rearrangement joins TRBV9 to TRBJ2-1; D may be TRBD2 (5 bases). This CDR3 spans 19 amino acids. In germline, CDR1 is SGDLS, CDR2 YYNGEE. The V end lost 0 bases, the J end lost 0 bases, and 19 bases lay between the germline ends. The CDR3: CASSVEMGRGGDSYNEQFF. DNA of the CDR3: TGTGCCAGCAGCGTAGAAATGGGGAGAGGCGGCGACTCCTACAATGAGCAGTTCTTC.

Here the CDR3 reads CASSSSGSSYNEQFF. The CDR3, as DNA: TGCGCCAGCAGTTCTAGCGGGAGCTCCTACAATGAGCAGTTCTTC. The V call is TRBV10-2, the J call TRBJ2-1; 10 nucleotides match TRBD2. Germline CDR1 and CDR2: WSHSY and SAAADI. The V segment lost 5 bases and the J segment 0 bases; nucleotides outside the gene matches: 1. CDR3 length: 15 residues.

The chain uses TRBV7-9 and TRBJ2-7, with 11 bases matching TRBD2. The CDR3 totals 16 residues. V lost 0 bases, J lost 2 bases, and 3 bases stayed unmatched. Germline V lookup: CDR1 SEHNR, CDR2 FQNEAQ (reference sequence). This chain's CDR3 is CASSLALAGEPYEQYF. The CDR3 nucleotides are TGTGCCAGCAGCTTAGCACTAGCGGGGGAACCCTACGAGCAGTACTTC.

The chain has TRBV14 and TRBJ2-3, with D hard to call. Trimming removed 0 bases from V and 1 base from J, with 17 bases in between. The germline CDR1 and CDR2 sequences are SGHDN and FVKESK. The CDR3 length is 18 residues. CDR3 sequence: CASSQDRSPGPGTDTQYF. The CDR3 coding sequence is TGTGCCAGCAGCCAAGATCGCTCTCCCGGCCCGGGCACAGATACGCAGTATTTT.

The rearrangement links TRBV27 to TRBJ2-5, with 8 bases identical to TRBD2. Germline V gene data show CDR1 as MNHEY and CDR2 as SMNVEV (reference sequence). J lost 2 bases, V lost 5 bases, and 7 bases had no gene match. This CDR3 is built from 15 residues. The CDR3 nucleotides are TGTGCCAGCAGTCTCTCAACTAGCGGACAAGAGACCCAGTACTTC. Translation gives CASSLSTSGQETQYF.

The chain carries TRBV29-1 and TRBJ2-5, with a tentative D call TRBD1 (6 bases). CDR3 length: 11 amino acids. Germline loops: CDR1 SQVTM, CDR2 ANQGSEA. V lost 6 bases to trimming and J lost 2 bases, with 7 bases between them. CDR3 sequence (DNA): TGCAGCGTCGGACAGCAAGAGACCCAGTACTTC. It specifies CSVGQQETQYF.

In nucleotides, the CDR3 is TGTGCCAGCAGCGACGGAGGACAGGCGTCCTACGAGCAGTACTTC. Its translation is CASSDGGQASYEQYF. The gene calls are TRBV7-9 and TRBJ2-7; 7 positions agree with TRBD1. CDR3 length equals 15 residues. Trimming cost V 5 bases and J 1 base; bases outside gene matches: 8. Germline V gives CDR1 SEHNR, CDR2 FQNEAQ (reference sequence).